A selection of T cell receptor beta chains follows, all from one sample in a study of cytomegalovirus exposure and HLA in healthy donors. Some clones are missing from TCRdb's copy, which holds only in-frame ones; the method was immunoSEQ multiplex PCR. The sample lists some 110,000 clones, approximately 80% seen once, with about 0.92% in the top ten. Sequencing was carried out using PBMCs. These TCRs come from a woman in her twenties or thirties in good health and CMV-seronegative. CDR3s include the opening cysteine and the closing phenylalanine or tryptophan. A D gene is named only where the DNA matches it firmly.

V gene	CDR3 length	D gene	CDR3 protein
TRBV9	15	-	CASSVLSGNTGELFF
TRBV4-1	17	-	CASSQDLIAGITDTQYF
TRBV30	12	-	CAWTSGVSEQFF
TRBV30	13	-	CAWSPLRDTEAFF
TRBV18	17	TRBD2	CASSPRRSTSGSYEQYF
TRBV6-1	12	-	CASTTGNQPQHF
TRBV2	18	TRBD1	CASRHPGTGSITRWGYTF
TRBV6-5	14	-	CASSYSGSPETQYF
TRBV4-3	14	TRBD1	CASSQSGSGGIYTF
TRBV19	14	TRBD1	CASSMTGGACGYTF
TRBV2	17	-	CASSENWGGALGYGYTF
TRBV4-2	11	-	CASSLGGGYTF
TRBV11-3	13	-	CASSRQENTEAFF
TRBV4-3	15	-	CASSQDVAGRSEQFF
TRBV6-5	15	TRBD1	CASSYSGQLNYEQYF
TRBV4-1	15	TRBD1	CASSFGQDGGTEAFF
TRBV15	16	-	CATSRDGRGSTDTQYF